These 27 T cell receptor beta chains share one sample of origin, sequenced in a study of shared clonotypes between healthy human individuals. The data were produced by immunoSEQ multiplex PCR, yet TCRdb's version contains in-frame clones alone and is incomplete. There are about 2 million clones in the sample; 95% occur only once, and around 0.13% lies in the top ten. The sequenced sample was naive CD4+ T cells sorted from blood. The subset was: CD45RA+ positively selected. Receptors were obtained from a man aged 18 to 29 in good health.

V and J are TRBV28 and TRBJ1-5; 11 bases are shared with TRBD1. Germline CDR1 and CDR2: MDHEN and SYDVKM. This CDR3 region has 14 residues. The V and J ends lost 6 bases and 7 bases, in that order; junction bases with no gene match: 5. CDR3 bases: TGTGCCAGCAGCCAGGGACAGGGGGTCCAGCCCCAGCATTTT. Translated: CASSQGQGVQPQHF.

This clone is a singleton in its sample. V and J are TRBV9 and TRBJ2-5; 9 nucleotides agree with TRBD1. The CDR3 length is 16 residues. The germline V gene encodes CDR1 SGDLS and CDR2 YYNGEE. Trimming cost V 3 bases and J 5 bases; bases outside gene matches: 11. CDR3 DNA sequence: TGTGCCAGCAGCGCCCTTGACAGGGGGTTATCGGAGACCCAGTACTTC. Translation: CASSALDRGLSETQYF.

This sequence joins TRBV28 and TRBJ1-5; the D is unclear. Per germline, CDR1 MDHEN and CDR2 SYDVKM. The V end was cut by 3 bases, the J end by 7 bases, with 1 base between. The CDR3 runs to 10 residues. The CDR3 DNA is TGTGCCAGCAGTTTCCAGCCCCAGCATTTT. Its protein is CASSFQPQHF.

The chain is built from TRBV29-1 and TRBJ2-2, with D possibly being TRBD2 (5 bases). Germline lookup yields CDR1 SQVTM and CDR2 ANQGSEA. The germline V and J ends were trimmed by 5 bases and 3 bases, with 13 bases remaining between them. The CDR3 totals 14 residues. CDR3 bases: TGCAGCGTTAGCCCGGGTAGCGACACCGGGGAGCTGTTTTTT. Residues: CSVSPGSDTGELFF.

The chain combines TRBV10-3 with TRBJ2-7; 9 bases fit TRBD2. The CDR3 extends over 15 amino acids. Per germline, CDR1 ENHRY and CDR2 SYGVKD. With 6 bases clipped from V and 5 bases from J, the junction kept 11 bases outside the gene matches. The CDR3 region is CAIRDPGLARDEQYF. Here the CDR3 DNA reads TGTGCCATCAGGGACCCGGGACTAGCCAGGGACGAGCAGTACTTC.

This chain uses TRBV5-6 with TRBJ1-4; 9 bases fit TRBD1. Germline V gene data show CDR1 as SGHDT and CDR2 as YYEEEE. V lost 4 bases, J lost 8 bases, and 6 bases stayed unmatched. The CDR3 length is 14 residues. CDR3: CASSHGTGKEKLFF. In DNA, the CDR3 is TGTGCCAGCAGCCACGGGACAGGGAAAGAAAAACTGTTTTTT.

The sample holds a few counts of this clone. This chain links TRBV5-1 with TRBJ1-6; D unclear. The CDR3 sequence is 15 residues long. The V end was cut by 4 bases, the J end by 3 bases, with 11 bases between. Germline V gene data show CDR1 as SGHRS and CDR2 as YFSETQ. The CDR3 protein is CASSRDGDYNSPLHF. DNA for the CDR3: TGCGCCAGCAGCCGTGACGGAGACTATAATTCACCCCTCCACTTT.

In this sample, this clone turned up once. The CDR3 is CASRKGSNNSPLHF. CDR3 nucleotides: TGTGCCAGCAGGAAGGGCTCGAATAATTCACCCCTCCACTTT. The chain is built from TRBV6-5 and TRBJ1-6; D is unresolved. Germline assignment: CDR1 MNHEY and CDR2 SVGAGI. Trimming took 6 bases from V and 5 from J, leaving 11 bases between them. The CDR3 runs to 14 residues.

This chain joins TRBV6-6 and TRBJ2-3; 7 bases match TRBD1. CDR3 size: 15 residues. The germline V gene encodes CDR1 MNHNY and CDR2 SVGAGI (reference sequence). Unmatched junction bases numbered 9, after V lost 9 bases and J lost 0 bases. The CDR3 DNA sequence: TGTGCCAGTACCGGACAGGCCGCTAGCACAGATACGCAGTATTTT. Encoded protein: CASTGQAASTDTQYF.

The count of this clone is one. This chain uses TRBV5-8 with TRBJ2-7, with 7 bases identical to TRBD1. J gave up 1 base and V 4 bases, and 2 bases lay outside the gene matches. There are 13 residues in the CDR3. Germline assignment: CDR1 SGHTS and CDR2 YDEGEE. The DNA of the CDR3 is TGTGCCAGCAGCCCGGGACAGTCCTACGAGCAGTACTTC. Protein: CASSPGQSYEQYF.

Here the CDR3 DNA reads TGCGCCAGCAGCCAAGAGGCCACACTCTCCTACAATGAGCAGTTCTTC. Translating gives CASSQEATLSYNEQFF. The chain uses TRBV4-1 and TRBJ2-1; unclear D gene. V lost 0 bases, J lost 0 bases, and 9 bases lay in between. There are 16 residues in the CDR3. Per the germline V gene, CDR1 is MGHRA and CDR2 is YSYEKL.

J is TRBJ1-3 and V is TRBV5-1; the D gene is possibly TRBD1 (6 bases). V was shortened by 4 bases and J by 1 base, with 12 bases between the two germline ends. This CDR3 spans 15 amino acids. Germline values: CDR1 SGHRS, CDR2 YFSETQ. The CDR3: CASSDITGSGNTIYF. CDR3 coding DNA: TGCGCCAGCAGCGATATCACAGGGTCTGGAAACACCATATATTTT.

V and J are TRBV7-9 and TRBJ1-4, with 7 bases that match TRBD1. CDR1 and CDR2 (germline): SEHNR, FQNEAQ (reference sequence). The J segment lost 0 bases and the V segment lost 2 bases, leaving 9 bases of the junction unmatched. This CDR3 is built from 18 residues. The CDR3 DNA reads TGTGCCAGCAGCTTAAGTTGGCAGGGGGGTGCAACTAATGAAAAACTGTTTTTT. Amino acid sequence: CASSLSWQGGATNEKLFF.

The chain combines TRBV4-3 with TRBJ2-4; TRBD2 matches 11 bases. The V segment lost 0 bases and the J segment 10 bases; nucleotides outside the gene matches: 5. This CDR3 has 15 amino acids. Germline V gives CDR1 LGHNA, CDR2 YSLEER. CDR3 amino acids: CASSQDRASGGIQYF. DNA of the CDR3: TGCGCCAGCAGCCAAGATCGTGCTAGCGGGGGGATTCAGTACTTC.

The V call is TRBV10-1, the J call TRBJ2-5; no clear D gene. The germline V gene encodes CDR1 WNHNN and CDR2 SYGVQD (reference sequence). Trimming took off 8 bases at V and 8 bases at J, with 18 bases between the two ends. This CDR3 contains 13 residues. CDR3: CASPGPSLSTQYF. The CDR3 DNA sequence: TGCGCCAGCCCTGGGCCCTCCCTGAGTACCCAGTACTTC.

The chain employs TRBV6-5 and TRBJ2-3, with D possibly matching TRBD1 (6 bases). V dropped 8 bases and J dropped 3 bases, with 15 bases sitting between them. The CDR3 covers 14 residues. Looked up from germline, CDR1 is MNHEY and CDR2 is SVGAGI. The CDR3 sequence is CASGVFRGTDTQYF. Here the CDR3 DNA reads TGTGCCAGCGGAGTTTTCAGGGGAACAGATACGCAGTATTTT.

The chain couples TRBV7-9 to TRBJ1-2; 9 nucleotides line up with TRBD1. CDR1 and CDR2 (germline): SEHNR, FQNEAQ (reference sequence). V lost 3 bases and J lost 4; bases outside the gene matches: 15. This CDR3 is built from 18 residues. CDR3 protein: CASSLARAGDRVIYGYTF. CDR3 sequence (DNA): TGTGCCAGCAGCTTGGCCCGCGCGGGGGACAGGGTGATCTATGGCTACACCTTC.

The gene calls are TRBV28 and TRBJ1-2, with D perhaps matching TRBD1 (5 bases). The CDR3 has 13 amino acids. Deletions cut 1 base from V and 4 bases from J, with 7 bases between. Germline V gene data show CDR1 as MDHEN and CDR2 as SYDVKM. The CDR3 DNA sequence: TGTGCCAGCAGTTTATTGGGACGCTATGGCTACACCTTC. Encoded protein: CASSLLGRYGYTF.

V and J are TRBV30 and TRBJ2-2; D possibly uses TRBD1 or TRBD2 (6 bases each). The V gene's germline CDR1 is GTSNPN and CDR2 SVGIG (reference sequence). This CDR3 spans 16 amino acids. V was trimmed by 0 bases and J by 4 bases, leaving 15 bases between them. The CDR3 DNA is TGTGCCTGGAGTGTAGGAGGGACACACCTCACCGGGGAGCTGTTTTTT. Translating gives CAWSVGGTHLTGELFF.

With regard to this clone: An end of the junction does not agree with germline; a read error may underlie this. The chain joins TRBV7-7 to TRBJ2-2, with D tentatively TRBD1 (5 bases). Looked up from germline, CDR1 is SSHAT and CDR2 is FNYEAQ (reference sequence). This CDR3 has 15 residues. The DNA for the CDR3 is TGTGCTAGCAGCCTGGACACCTCGAACACCGGGGAGCTGTTTTTT. Encoded protein: CASSLDTSNTGELFF.

Turning to this clone: The sample has other DNA sequences that encode this CDR3 too. This sequence joins TRBV6-5 and TRBJ1-3; D is uncertain. The CDR3 is 13 amino acids. Trimming took off 0 bases at V and 3 bases at J, with 3 bases between the two ends. Germline V CDR1 and CDR2: MNHEY, SVGAGI. This chain's CDR3 is CASSYSGGNTIYF. The CDR3 nucleotides are TGTGCCAGCAGTTACTCTGGTGGAAACACCATATATTTT.

The chain couples TRBV7-3 to TRBJ2-2; no clear D. CDR1 is SGHTA and CDR2 is FQGTGA in the germline V gene. The CDR3 loop spans 13 amino acids. V lost 1 base, J lost 5 bases, and 5 bases lay in between. CDR3 loop: CASSLRVTGELFF. In nucleotides, the CDR3 is TGTGCCAGCAGCTTAAGGGTAACCGGGGAGCTGTTTTTT.

This chain uses TRBV10-3 with TRBJ1-4, with 8 bases lining up with TRBD1. CDR3 length equals 13 residues. V lost 11 bases and J lost 3; bases outside the gene matches: 5. CDR1 is ENHRY, CDR2 SYGVKD, per germline. This chain's CDR3 is CASSGGSNEKLFF. CDR3 nucleotide sequence: TGTGCCTCGTCAGGGGGCTCTAATGAAAAACTGTTTTTT.

The chain has TRBV27 and TRBJ2-7, with TRBD2 matching over 11 bases. The CDR3 sequence is 15 residues long. From germline, CDR1 is MNHEY and CDR2 SMNVEV (reference sequence). With 5 bases clipped from V and 0 bases from J, the junction kept 3 bases outside the gene matches. The CDR3 DNA reads TGTGCCAGCAGTAGTCTAGCGGGAGGCTCCTACGAGCAGTACTTC. It is translated as CASSSLAGGSYEQYF.

Comments on this clone: Other DNA sequences within the sample encode an identical CDR3. The chain couples TRBV5-1 to TRBJ2-5; 7 positions match TRBD2. The junction had 3 bases not matched to a gene; V was cut back by 0 bases and J by 4 bases. Germline CDR1 reads SGHRS; CDR2 reads YFSETQ. The CDR3 totals 14 residues. The CDR3: CASSLGLAVETQYF. The CDR3 DNA follows: TGCGCCAGCAGCTTGGGCCTAGCGGTAGAGACCCAGTACTTC.

The genes are TRBV7-9 and TRBJ2-7, with D tentatively TRBD2 (5 bases). Trimming pared 3 bases from V and 7 bases from J, leaving 13 bases between. Germline loops: CDR1 SEHNR, CDR2 FQNEAQ (reference sequence). There are 13 residues in the CDR3. The CDR3 region has the DNA TGTGCCAGCAGCTTTGCCGGGGTCGATGAGCAGTACTTC. It yields the protein CASSFAGVDEQYF. The complete variable domain, with remaining parts taken from reference TRBV7-9 and TRBJ2-7, reads DTGVSQNPRHKITKRGQNVTFRCDPISEHNRLYWYRQTLGQGPEFLTYFQNEAQLEKSRLLSDRFSAERPKGSFSTLEIQRTEQGDSAMYLCASSFAGVDEQYFGPGTRLTVT.

The chain is built from TRBV30 and TRBJ2-5; 7 nucleotides agree with TRBD2. V lost 5 bases, J lost 5 bases, and 8 bases stayed unmatched. Germline CDR1 and CDR2: GTSNPN and SVGIG (reference sequence). This CDR3 comprises 13 residues. CDR3 DNA: TGTGCCTGGGCCCCCATGGGGGGGGAGACCCAGTACTTC. Protein sequence: CAWAPMGGETQYF. The full variable domain, its missing parts supplied by reference TRBV30 and TRBJ2-5, is SQTIHQWPATLVQPVGSPLSLECTVEGTSNPNLYWYRQAAGRGLQLLFYSVGIGQISSEVPQNLSASRPQDRQFILSSKKLLLSDSGFYLCAWAPMGGETQYFGPGTRLLVL.